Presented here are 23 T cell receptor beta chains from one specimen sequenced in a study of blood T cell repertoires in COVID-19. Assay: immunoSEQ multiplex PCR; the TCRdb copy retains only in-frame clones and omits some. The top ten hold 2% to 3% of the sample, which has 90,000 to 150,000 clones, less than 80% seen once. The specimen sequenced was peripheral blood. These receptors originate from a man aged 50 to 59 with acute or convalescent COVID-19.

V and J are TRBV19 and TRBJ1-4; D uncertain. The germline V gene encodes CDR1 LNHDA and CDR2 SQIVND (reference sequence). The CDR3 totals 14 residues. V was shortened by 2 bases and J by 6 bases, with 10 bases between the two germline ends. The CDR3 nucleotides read TGTGCCAGTAGTATATTTCCCCGGGATGAAAAACTGTTTTTT. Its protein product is CASSIFPRDEKLFF.

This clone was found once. CDR3 nucleotides: TGCGCCAGCAGCCAAGATAGGGGCGGGAGGACCGGATCCTACGAGCAGTACTTC. It encodes CASSQDRGGRTGSYEQYF. This sequence joins TRBV4-1 and TRBJ2-7; the match to TRBD2 covers 8 bases. Germline CDR1 MGHRA, CDR2 YSYEKL. The CDR3 runs to 18 residues. The trim removed 0 bases at V and 1 base at J, leaving 11 bases unmatched.

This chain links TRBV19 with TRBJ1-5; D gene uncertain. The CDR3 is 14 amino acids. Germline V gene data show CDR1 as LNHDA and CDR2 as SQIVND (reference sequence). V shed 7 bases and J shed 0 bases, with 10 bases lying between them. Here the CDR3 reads CASNGQNSNQPQHF. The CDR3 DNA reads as TGTGCCAGTAATGGGCAGAATAGCAATCAGCCCCAGCATTTT.

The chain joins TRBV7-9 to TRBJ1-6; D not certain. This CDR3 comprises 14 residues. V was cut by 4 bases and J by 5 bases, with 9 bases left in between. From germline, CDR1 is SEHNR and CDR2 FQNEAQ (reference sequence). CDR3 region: CASSSNLNNSPLHF. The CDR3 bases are TGTGCCAGCAGCTCGAACTTAAATAATTCACCCCTCCACTTT.

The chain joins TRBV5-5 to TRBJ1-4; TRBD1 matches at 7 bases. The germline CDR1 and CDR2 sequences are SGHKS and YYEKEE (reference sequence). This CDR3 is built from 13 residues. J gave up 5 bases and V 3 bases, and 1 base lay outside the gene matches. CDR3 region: CASSSGQNEKLFF. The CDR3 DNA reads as TGTGCCAGCAGCTCGGGACAGAATGAAAAACTGTTTTTT.

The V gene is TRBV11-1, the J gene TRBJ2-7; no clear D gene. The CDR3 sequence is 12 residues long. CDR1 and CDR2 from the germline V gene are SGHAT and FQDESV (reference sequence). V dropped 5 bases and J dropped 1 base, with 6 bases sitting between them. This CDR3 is CASSQISYEQYF. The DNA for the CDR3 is TGTGCCAGCAGCCAAATTTCCTACGAGCAGTACTTC.

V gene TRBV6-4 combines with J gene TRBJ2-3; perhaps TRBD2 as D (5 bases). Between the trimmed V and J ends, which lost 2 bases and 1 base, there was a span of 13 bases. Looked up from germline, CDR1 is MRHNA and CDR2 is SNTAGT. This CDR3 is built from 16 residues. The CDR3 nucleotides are TGTGCCAGCAGTGACGGTGCTAGCCCAGGCACAGATACGCAGTATTTT. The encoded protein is CASSDGASPGTDTQYF.

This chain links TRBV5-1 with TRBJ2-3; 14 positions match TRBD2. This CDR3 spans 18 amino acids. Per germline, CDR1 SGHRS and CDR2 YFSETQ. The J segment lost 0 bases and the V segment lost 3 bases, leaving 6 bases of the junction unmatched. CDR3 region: CASSSRLAGGTSTDTQYF. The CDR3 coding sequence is TGCGCCAGCAGCTCTAGACTAGCGGGGGGGACTAGCACAGATACGCAGTATTTT.

The CDR3 DNA is TGTGCCAGCAGTTCCCTTTCTCGGGGGGGCGTAGAGACCCAGTACTTC. This sequence encodes CASSSLSRGGVETQYF. This chain joins TRBV11-2 and TRBJ2-5, with 8 bases that match TRBD2. Germline V gene data show CDR1 as SGHAT and CDR2 as FQNNGV. The CDR3 runs to 16 residues. V trimming: 6 bases; J trimming: 4 bases; junction bases outside the gene matches: 13. Supplemented by reference TRBV11-2 and TRBJ2-5, the full variable domain reads EAGVAQSPRYKIIEKRQSVAFWCNPISGHATLYWYQQILGQGPKLLIQFQNNGVVDDSQLPKDRFSAERLKGVDSTLKIQPAKLEDSAVYLCASSSLSRGGVETQYFGPGTRLLVL.

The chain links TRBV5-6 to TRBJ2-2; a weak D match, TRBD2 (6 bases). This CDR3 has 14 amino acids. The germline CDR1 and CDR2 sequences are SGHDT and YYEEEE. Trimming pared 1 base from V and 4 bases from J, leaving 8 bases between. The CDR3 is CASSLHSGTGELFF. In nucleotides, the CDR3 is TGTGCCAGCAGCTTGCATAGCGGCACCGGGGAGCTGTTTTTT.

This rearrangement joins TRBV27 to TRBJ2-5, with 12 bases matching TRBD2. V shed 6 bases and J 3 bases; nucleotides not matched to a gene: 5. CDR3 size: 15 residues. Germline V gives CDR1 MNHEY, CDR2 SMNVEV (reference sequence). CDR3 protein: CASRGLAGRKETQYF. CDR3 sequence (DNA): TGTGCCAGCAGGGGACTAGCGGGCAGAAAAGAGACCCAGTACTTC.

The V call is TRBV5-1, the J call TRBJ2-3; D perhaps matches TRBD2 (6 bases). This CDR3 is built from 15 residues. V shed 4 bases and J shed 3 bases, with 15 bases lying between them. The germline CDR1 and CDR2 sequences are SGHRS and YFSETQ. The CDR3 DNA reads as TGCGCCAGCAGCCCCGGGACTCAGAGGACAGATACGCAGTATTTT. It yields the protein CASSPGTQRTDTQYF.

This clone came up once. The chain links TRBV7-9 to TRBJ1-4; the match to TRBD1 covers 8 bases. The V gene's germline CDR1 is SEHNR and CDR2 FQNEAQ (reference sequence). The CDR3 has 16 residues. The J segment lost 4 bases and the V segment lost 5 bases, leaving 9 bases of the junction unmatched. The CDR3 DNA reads TGTGCCAGCAGCCCTAAACAGGGGGTCGGTAATGAAAAACTGTTTTTT. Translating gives CASSPKQGVGNEKLFF.

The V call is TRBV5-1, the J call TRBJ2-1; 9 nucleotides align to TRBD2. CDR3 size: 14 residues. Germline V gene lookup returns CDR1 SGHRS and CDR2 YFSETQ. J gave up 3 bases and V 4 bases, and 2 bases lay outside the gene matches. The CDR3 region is CASSTAGGYNEQFF. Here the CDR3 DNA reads TGCGCCAGCAGCACAGCGGGGGGCTACAATGAGCAGTTCTTC.

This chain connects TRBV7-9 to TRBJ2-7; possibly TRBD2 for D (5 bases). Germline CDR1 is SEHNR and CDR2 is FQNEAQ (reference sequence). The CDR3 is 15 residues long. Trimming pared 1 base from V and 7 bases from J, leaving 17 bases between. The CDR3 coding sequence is TGTGCCAGCAGCTTAGGTGACCAGGACTTGGAGGAGCAGTACTTC. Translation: CASSLGDQDLEEQYF.

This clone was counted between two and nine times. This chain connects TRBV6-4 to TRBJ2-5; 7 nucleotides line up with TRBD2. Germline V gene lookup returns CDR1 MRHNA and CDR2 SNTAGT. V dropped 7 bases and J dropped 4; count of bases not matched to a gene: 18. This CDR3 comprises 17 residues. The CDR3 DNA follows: TGTGCCAGCACTCAAAAAAGGCGGGGGAACTTCGGAGAGACCCAGTACTTC. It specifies CASTQKRRGNFGETQYF.

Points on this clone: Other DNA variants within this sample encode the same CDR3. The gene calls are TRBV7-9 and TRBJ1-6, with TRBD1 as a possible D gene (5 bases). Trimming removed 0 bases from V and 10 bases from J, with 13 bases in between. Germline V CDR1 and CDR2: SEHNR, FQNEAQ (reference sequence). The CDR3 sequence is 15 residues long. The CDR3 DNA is TGTGCCAGCAGCTTAGCGCTAGGGGAGGGATCACCCCTCCACTTT. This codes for CASSLALGEGSPLHF.

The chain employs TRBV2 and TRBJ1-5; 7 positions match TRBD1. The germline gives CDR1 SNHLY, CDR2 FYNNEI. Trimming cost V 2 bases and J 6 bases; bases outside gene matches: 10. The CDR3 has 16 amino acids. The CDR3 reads CASSELANRGLQPQHF. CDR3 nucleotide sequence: TGTGCCAGCAGTGAATTGGCAAACAGGGGACTTCAGCCCCAGCATTTT.

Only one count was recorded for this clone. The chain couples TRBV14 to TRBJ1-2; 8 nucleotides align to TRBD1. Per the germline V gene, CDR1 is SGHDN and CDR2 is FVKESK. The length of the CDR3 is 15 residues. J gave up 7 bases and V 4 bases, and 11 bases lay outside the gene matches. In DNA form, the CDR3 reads TGTGCCAGCAGCCTGGGGCAGGGGGCGCTTGTTGGCTACACCTTC. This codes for CASSLGQGALVGYTF.

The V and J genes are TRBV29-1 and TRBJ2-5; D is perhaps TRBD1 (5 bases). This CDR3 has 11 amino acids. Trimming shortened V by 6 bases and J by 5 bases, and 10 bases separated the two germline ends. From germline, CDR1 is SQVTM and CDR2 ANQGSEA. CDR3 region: CSVGQGETQYF. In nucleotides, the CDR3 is TGCAGCGTGGGGCAAGGTGAGACCCAGTACTTC.

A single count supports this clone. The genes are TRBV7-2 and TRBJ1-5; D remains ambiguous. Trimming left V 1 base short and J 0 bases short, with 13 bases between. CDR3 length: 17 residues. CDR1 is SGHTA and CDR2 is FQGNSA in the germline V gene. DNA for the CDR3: TGTGCCAGCAGCTTAGTACATACCATATATAGCAATCAGCCCCAGCATTTT. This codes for CASSLVHTIYSNQPQHF. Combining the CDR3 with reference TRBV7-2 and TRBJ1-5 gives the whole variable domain GAGVSQSPSNKVTEKGKDVELRCDPISGHTALYWYRQSLGQGLEFLIYFQGNSAPDKSGLPSDRFSAERTGGSVSTLTIQRTQQEDSAVYLCASSLVHTIYSNQPQHFGDGTRLSIL.

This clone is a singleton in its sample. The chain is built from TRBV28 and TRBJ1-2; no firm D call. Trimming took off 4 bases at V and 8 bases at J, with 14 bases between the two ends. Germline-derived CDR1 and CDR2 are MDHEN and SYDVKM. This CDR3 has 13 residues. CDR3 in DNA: TGTGCCAGCAGTTATACAGTGCGCCAGGGCTACACCTTC. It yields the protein CASSYTVRQGYTF.

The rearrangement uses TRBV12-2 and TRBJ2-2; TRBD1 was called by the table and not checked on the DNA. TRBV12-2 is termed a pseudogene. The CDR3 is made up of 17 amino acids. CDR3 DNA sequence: TGTGCAAGTCGCGGATCGCGGGCAGGGGATGACACCGGGGAGCTGTTTTTT. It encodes CASRGSRAGDDTGELFF.